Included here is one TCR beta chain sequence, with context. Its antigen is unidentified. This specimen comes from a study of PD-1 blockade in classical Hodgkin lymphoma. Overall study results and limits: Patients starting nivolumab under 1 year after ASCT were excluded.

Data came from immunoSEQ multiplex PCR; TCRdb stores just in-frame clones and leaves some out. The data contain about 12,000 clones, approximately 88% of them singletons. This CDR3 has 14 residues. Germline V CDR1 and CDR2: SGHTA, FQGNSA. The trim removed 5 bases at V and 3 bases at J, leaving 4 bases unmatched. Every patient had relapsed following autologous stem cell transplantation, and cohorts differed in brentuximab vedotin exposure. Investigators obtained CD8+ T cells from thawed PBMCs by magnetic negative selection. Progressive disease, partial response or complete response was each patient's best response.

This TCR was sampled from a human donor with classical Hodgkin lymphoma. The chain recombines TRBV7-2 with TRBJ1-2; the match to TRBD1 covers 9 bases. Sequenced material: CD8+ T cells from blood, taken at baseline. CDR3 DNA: TGTGCCAGCAGCCTTACAGGGGGCGACTATGGCTACACCTTC. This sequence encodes CASSLTGGDYGYTF.